This T cell receptor beta chain was recovered during a study of blood T cells in healthy people across ages. Per sample, a minimum of 7 million PBMCs were isolated. Using a J-beta primer mix together with a sample-barcoded 5' primer, a second PCR was run for roughly 7 to 11 cycles. Each CDR3 protein is one row after TCRdb ran MiXCR on the 5' RACE reads. Among some 1.4 million distinct CDR3 sequences listed, 35% to 45% were seen once. Trimming left V 6 bases short and J 0 bases short, with 12 bases between. Germline-derived CDR1 and CDR2 are DFQATT and SNEGSKA (reference sequence). The CDR3 is made up of 14 amino acids. This clonotype occurred a few times.

V usage is TRBV20-1 and J usage is TRBJ2-1; the D call may be TRBD1 or TRBD2 (5 bases each). The sequencing input was blood. The origin of this receptor is a woman aged 18 to 35 in good health. This chain's CDR3 is CSAPWGNSYNEQFF. The CDR3 DNA reads TGCAGTGCCCCATGGGGGAACTCCTACAATGAGCAGTTCTTC.